The rows below give T cell receptor beta chains drawn from one sample of a study of cytomegalovirus exposure and HLA in healthy donors. Profiling relied on immunoSEQ multiplex PCR, and the TCRdb table lists in-frame clones only, not all of them. Here the sample table reports tens of thousands of clones. Sequencing used PBMCs. These receptors were obtained from a man between 50 and 59 years old in good health and CMV-seropositive. Both conserved end residues are part of each CDR3. D genes are given only for firm matches.

D | J | V | DNA | CDR3
- | TRBJ2-7 | TRBV2 | TGTGCCAGCAGGCAGGGGTCCCCCTCTTACGAGCAGTACTTC | CASRQGSPSYEQYF
- | TRBJ2-1 | TRBV28 | TGTGCCAGCAGTTCTCTAGCTGGCTCCTACAATGAGCAGTTCTTC | CASSSLAGSYNEQFF
TRBD2 | TRBJ2-3 | TRBV7-9 | TGTGCCAGCAGCTCCCGGACTAGCGGGAGGCCCGGGGCAGATACGCAGTATTTT | CASSSRTSGRPGADTQYF
TRBD1 | TRBJ1-4 | TRBV7-9 | TGTGCCAGCAGCCCGAGGCTACAGGGGTTTAATGAAAAACTGTTTTTT | CASSPRLQGFNEKLFF
- | TRBJ2-3 | TRBV29-1 | TGCAGCGTTGAGATATGGGGGGAATACGATACGCAGTATTTT | CSVEIWGEYDTQYF
- | TRBJ2-2 | TRBV6-6 | TGTGCCAACAGACGGACAGCAACCGGGGAGCTGTTTTTT | CANRRTATGELFF
TRBD2 | TRBJ2-1 | TRBV18 | TGTGCCAGCTCACCCAGCGGGACTAGCGGGAGGGCCGGGGTTGAGCAGTTCTTC | CASSPSGTSGRAGVEQFF
TRBD2 | TRBJ2-3 | TRBV7-9 | TGTGCCAGCAGCTTTGCGGGAGGGGGAGATACGCAGTATTTT | CASSFAGGGDTQYF
TRBD2 | TRBJ2-1 | TRBV30 | TGTGCCTGGAGTGATCAACTAGCGGGGACCTACAATGAGCAGTTCTTC | CAWSDQLAGTYNEQFF
- | TRBJ2-3 | TRBV25-1 | TGTGCCAGCAGGATCGCACAGACCGACACGCAGTATTTT | CASRIAQTDTQYF
TRBD2 | TRBJ2-4 | TRBV5-4 | TGTGCCAGCAGCCCACGCGGGGGTGACATTCAGTACTTC | CASSPRGGDIQYF
TRBD1 | TRBJ1-2 | TRBV5-1 | TGCGCCAGCGGACAGGGGGCATCTGGCTACACCTTC | CASGQGASGYTF
- | TRBJ2-1 | TRBV5-1 | TGCGCCAGCAGCTTGGGGGTTAGAGGGAATGAGCAGTTCTTC | CASSLGVRGNEQFF
- | TRBJ2-1 | TRBV7-9 | TGTGCCAGCAGCTTAGCTAGCACCGGCTACAATGAGCAGTTCTTC | CASSLASTGYNEQFF
- | TRBJ1-1 | TRBV19 | TGTGCCAGTAGAGACACTTGGAACACTGAAGCTTTCTTT | CASRDTWNTEAFF
TRBD1 | TRBJ1-1 | TRBV7-9 | TGTGCCAGCAGCCCCAGGACAGGAATGAACACTGAAGCTTTCTTT | CASSPRTGMNTEAFF
- | TRBJ1-1 | TRBV7-9 | TGTGCCAGCAGCGGCGGGGTAACTGAAGCTTTCTTT | CASSGGVTEAFF
TRBD2 | TRBJ2-1 | TRBV30 | TGTGCCTGGAGACCCGCTAGCGGGGGGGCCTACAATGAGCAGTTCTTC | CAWRPASGGAYNEQFF
- | TRBJ1-4 | TRBV28 | TGTGCCAGCAGTACAGGGTCAACTAATGAAAAACTGTTTTTT | CASSTGSTNEKLFF
- | TRBJ1-2 | TRBV7-9 | TGTGCCAGCAGCTTAGGGAGAATCGCTGGCTACACCTTC | CASSLGRIAGYTF
- | TRBJ2-1 | TRBV11-2 | TGTGCCAGCACCAACAACGTCGGAGGGGAAAATGAGCAGTTCTTC | CASTNNVGGENEQFF
TRBD2 | TRBJ2-4 | TRBV5-1 | TGCGCCAGCAGCTTGGTGACCAGCGGGGAAAACATTCAGTACTTC | CASSLVTSGENIQYF
- | TRBJ1-3 | TRBV18 | TGTGCCAGCTCACCACCGGTGCGGGGGGCATGGAGCACCATATATTTT | CASSPPVRGAWSTIYF
TRBD1 | TRBJ1-4 | TRBV11-2 | TGTGCCAGCAGGCGAAACAGGGGGCAAGTTCTGTTTTTT | CASRRNRGQVLFF
TRBD1 | TRBJ2-2 | TRBV7-9 | TGTGCCAGCAGCTTAGGACAGGGGTACACCGGGGAGCTGTTTTTT | CASSLGQGYTGELFF
TRBD1 | TRBJ2-7 | TRBV11-3 | TGTGCCAGCAGCAGGACAGGGGGTTTTCACGAGCAGTACTTC | CASSRTGGFHEQYF
- | TRBJ1-1 | TRBV29-1 | TGCAGCCCTAGGGTAGGGACAAACACTGAAGCTTTCTTT | CSPRVGTNTEAFF
- | TRBJ1-2 | TRBV6-5 | TGTGCCAGCAGTTACGATGGGACTACGCCGGCCTATGGCTACACCTTC | CASSYDGTTPAYGYTF
- | TRBJ1-5 | TRBV6-5 | TGTGCCAGCCAACCGAATTCCTACCAGCCCCAGCATTTT | CASQPNSYQPQHF
- | TRBJ1-4 | TRBV30 | TGTGCCTGGAGAGACAGGCGACAGGAAAAACTGTTTTTT | CAWRDRRQEKLFF
- | TRBJ2-1 | TRBV18 | TGTGCCAGCTCACCGAATAACATCAATTACAATGAGCAGTTCTTC | CASSPNNINYNEQFF
TRBD1 | TRBJ2-5 | TRBV27 | TGTGCCAGCAGGCGAGGGACAGGGAGAGAGACCCAGTACTTC | CASRRGTGRETQYF
TRBD1 | TRBJ2-7 | TRBV28 | TGTGCCAGCAGTGGTGGGACAGCGTTATCCTACGAGCAGTACTTC | CASSGGTALSYEQYF
TRBD1 | TRBJ1-2 | TRBV11-3 | TGTGCCAGCAGCTTAAATGGGGACAGGGGTGGCTACACCTTC | CASSLNGDRGGYTF
- | TRBJ1-1 | TRBV18 | TGTGCCAGCTCACTCAGGACAGAGAACACTGAAGCTTTCTTT | CASSLRTENTEAFF
TRBD1 | TRBJ1-2 | TRBV29-1 | TGCAGCGTTGAGGGACAGGGGGGGAAAGGAGGCTACACCTTC | CSVEGQGGKGGYTF
- | TRBJ1-5 | TRBV27 | TGTGCCAGCAGTCCGCTAGTCAATCAGCCCCAGCATTTT | CASSPLVNQPQHF
TRBD1 | TRBJ2-7 | TRBV18 | TGTGCCAGCTCCCCCGGGACAGGGCCCTACGAGCAGTACTTC | CASSPGTGPYEQYF
- | TRBJ1-1 | TRBV7-3 | TGTGCCAGCAGCTCTGGCGTCGGGGGCACTGAAGCTTTCTTT | CASSSGVGGTEAFF
- | TRBJ1-3 | TRBV9 | TGTGCCAGCAGCGTTACAGGGAGTCCCTCTGGAAACACCATATATTTT | CASSVTGSPSGNTIYF
- | TRBJ1-2 | TRBV28 | TGTGCCAGCAGTTTGTTCAGGGGTCGGGGCTACACCTTC | CASSLFRGRGYTF
- | TRBJ1-5 | TRBV19 | TGTGCCAGTAGTATAGGGCAGGGCTGGCAGCCCCAGCATTTT | CASSIGQGWQPQHF
TRBD1 | TRBJ1-1 | TRBV19 | TGTGCCAGTAGTATACACAGGGGTGAAGCTTTCTTT | CASSIHRGEAFF
- | TRBJ1-2 | TRBV12-5 | TGTGCTAGTGGTTTGGTAGAGGGCAGGCTAGAATATGGCTACACCTTC | CASGLVEGRLEYGYTF
TRBD1 | TRBJ1-5 | TRBV6-1 | TGTGCCAGCAGGGAAAGGGACAGGGGCAATCAGCCCCAGCATTTT | CASRERDRGNQPQHF
- | TRBJ1-5 | TRBV30 | TGTGCCTGGAGTGGACTATCCGATCAGCCCCAGCATTTT | CAWSGLSDQPQHF
- | TRBJ1-5 | TRBV18 | TGTGCCAGCTCCTATAGCAATCAGCCCCAGCATTTT | CASSYSNQPQHF
TRBD2 | TRBJ2-2 | TRBV19 | TGTGCCAGTAGTATAGACCTACTAGCGGGAGTCACCGGGGAGCTGTTTTTT | CASSIDLLAGVTGELFF
TRBD1 | TRBJ2-2 | TRBV7-9 | TGTGCCAGCAGCTTTACCGGGACAGGGTGGGCCGGGGAGCTGTTTTTT | CASSFTGTGWAGELFF
- | TRBJ1-1 | TRBV5-4 | TGTGCCAGCAGCCCAAGACTGGGGAACACTGAAGCTTTCTTT | CASSPRLGNTEAFF
- | TRBJ2-4 | TRBV30 | TGTGCCTGGAGTCCGAGACTAGTAATCGGGGACATTCAGTACTTC | CAWSPRLVIGDIQYF
- | TRBJ2-1 | TRBV27 | TGTGCCAGCAGTTCTCCCTATCGCAATGAGCAGTTCTTC | CASSSPYRNEQFF